This T cell receptor beta chain was documented in a study of control samples from healthy donors and cancer patients. TCRdb keeps only in-frame clones here, not all; method: immunoSEQ multiplex PCR. The table has some 200,000 clones, just under 95% seen once. The V gene lost 0 bases and the J gene lost 8 bases, with 7 bases spanning the gap. Germline V gives CDR1 LGHNA, CDR2 YSLEER. This CDR3 comprises 12 residues. Sequences were obtained from blood. The receptor was derived from a man between 45 and 60 years old in good health. This chain connects TRBV4-3 to TRBJ1-2, with D perhaps TRBD1 (5 bases). CDR3 DNA: TGCGCCAGCAGCCAAGAGGGGGAGGGCTACACCTTC. This gives the protein CASSQEGEGYTF.